A single sample is the source of the 27 T cell receptor beta chains below, sequenced in a study of identical twins. TCRdb reprocessed the 5' RACE reads with MiXCR, giving one entry per CDR3 protein. Among about 900,000 distinct CDR3 sequences listed, 9% to 15% were seen once. This same sample was also taken into another study, of yellow fever vaccine responses in identical twins.

The source material was PBMCs. The receptor set was obtained from a woman aged 18-35 years in good health.

This clonotype was counted between two and nine times. V gene TRBV20-1 combines with J gene TRBJ1-1; D call uncertain. V shed 4 bases and J shed 4 bases, with 10 bases lying between them. Germline V gives CDR1 DFQATT, CDR2 SNEGSKA (reference sequence). The CDR3 spans 12 residues. In nucleotides, the CDR3 is TGCAGTGCTAAAAAGACCACCACTGAAGCTTTCTTT. Its protein is CSAKKTTTEAFF.

Many counts were recorded for this clonotype. The gene calls are TRBV20-1 and TRBJ1-2; tentative D call: TRBD1 (5 bases). The CDR3 has 13 residues. Per the germline V gene, CDR1 is DFQATT and CDR2 is SNEGSKA (reference sequence). Trimming took off 4 bases at V and 3 bases at J, with 12 bases between the two ends. The CDR3: CSATDRGDYGYTF. The CDR3 nucleotides read TGCAGTGCTACCGACAGAGGGGACTATGGCTACACCTTC.

This clonotype has just a few counts. V and J are TRBV18 and TRBJ2-5, with 9 bases matching TRBD2. The CDR3 loop spans 15 amino acids. V gave up 5 bases and J gave up 4 bases; unmatched junction bases: 8. The germline CDR1 and CDR2 sequences are KGHSH and LQKENI. CDR3 nucleotides: TGTGCCAGCTCAATTGTAGCGGGAGAGAGAGAGACCCAGTACTTC. Encoded protein: CASSIVAGERETQYF.

Only a few counts were recorded for this clonotype. This chain uses TRBV29-1 with TRBJ2-4, with TRBD1 matching 8 bases. Germline-derived CDR1 and CDR2 are SQVTM and ANQGSEA. The CDR3 runs 17 residues. Unmatched junction bases numbered 15, after V lost 4 bases and J lost 4 bases. The CDR3 region is CSVGGNTQGEVKNIQYF. DNA of the CDR3: TGCAGCGTTGGAGGAAACACACAGGGGGAGGTGAAAAACATTCAGTACTTC. Complete variable domain (other parts from reference TRBV29-1 and TRBJ2-4): SAVISQKPSRDICQRGTSLTIQCQVDSQVTMMFWYRQQPGQSLTLIATANQGSEATYESGFVIDKFPISRPNLTFSTLTVSNMSPEDSSIYLCSVGGNTQGEVKNIQYFGAGTRLSVL.

There are a few counts of this clonotype. V and J are TRBV6-1 and TRBJ2-3; D not certain. V shed 5 bases and J shed 1 base, with 13 bases lying between them. CDR1 is MNHNS and CDR2 is SASEGT in the germline V gene. This CDR3 comprises 15 residues. CDR3 in DNA: TGTGCCAGCAGTAGGACCGTCCCTGGCACAGATACGCAGTATTTT. Translation: CASSRTVPGTDTQYF.

Ten or more counts support this clonotype. This chain links TRBV3-1 with TRBJ2-3; D gene uncertain. Germline lookup yields CDR1 LGHDT and CDR2 YNNKEL (reference sequence). The CDR3 sequence is 14 residues long. V was trimmed by 4 bases and J by 2 bases, leaving 10 bases between them. The DNA for the CDR3 is TGTGCCAGCAGCCTTCTAGAAGACACAGATACGCAGTATTTT. Its protein product is CASSLLEDTDTQYF.

This clonotype showed up many times. The J gene is TRBJ2-7, the V gene TRBV12-3 or TRBV12-4, with 7 bases aligning to TRBD1. V shed 4 bases, J shed 0 bases, and the junction held 3 bases outside the gene matches. The CDR3 length is 14 residues. CDR3 coding DNA: TGTGCCAGCAGTTCGGGGACAGTCTCCTACGAGCAGTACTTC. Encoded protein: CASSSGTVSYEQYF.

Note on this clonotype: This clone may be a read error of a much larger clone one base away. The genes are TRBV10-3 and TRBJ1-1, with 7 bases identical to TRBD1. CDR3 length: 13 residues. Germline CDR1 and CDR2: ENHRY and SYGVKD. CDR3 nucleotides: TGTGCCACCAAAACAGGGACAGACACTGTAGCTTTCTTT. As protein: CATKTGTDTVAFF.

The chain combines TRBV5-6 with TRBJ1-4, with D possibly matching TRBD1 (6 bases). Trimming removed 4 bases from V and 8 bases from J, with 21 bases in between. The CDR3 runs 16 residues. CDR1 is SGHDT and CDR2 is YYEEEE in the germline V gene. The chain's CDR3 is CASSRQVVGELEKLFF. CDR3 nucleotides: TGTGCCAGCAGCCGACAGGTTGTGGGGGAACTAGAAAAACTGTTTTTT.

The rearrangement links TRBV20-1 to TRBJ1-4; D is uncertain. V lost 3 bases to trimming and J lost 0 bases, with 8 bases between them. This CDR3 has 14 amino acids. The germline V gene encodes CDR1 DFQATT and CDR2 SNEGSKA (reference sequence). CDR3 sequence reads: CSASRAPTNEKLFF. CDR3 nucleotide sequence: TGCAGTGCTAGTAGGGCACCAACTAATGAAAAACTGTTTTTT.

V and J are TRBV6-1 and TRBJ2-7; TRBD1 matches 9 bases. Germline trimming cut 4 bases from V and 6 bases from J; bases unmatched to any gene: 10. CDR1 and CDR2 (germline): MNHNS, SASEGT. The CDR3 spans 15 residues. The CDR3 DNA is TGTGCCAGCAGTGTGGAGGGACAGGGTATTACCGAGCAGTACTTC. This sequence encodes CASSVEGQGITEQYF.

The chain links TRBV12-3 or TRBV12-4 to TRBJ1-1; D uncertain. The CDR3 spans 14 residues. Deletions cut 5 bases from V and 1 base from J, with 11 bases between. The CDR3 loop reads CASSRIGKNTEAFF. The CDR3 coding sequence is TGTGCCAGCAGTCGTATAGGGAAGAACACTGAAGCTTTCTTT.

This clonotype was recorded a few times. J is TRBJ2-3 and V is TRBV29-1, with TRBD2 matching over 8 bases. This CDR3 region has 14 residues. Germline trimming cut 3 bases from V and 2 bases from J; bases unmatched to any gene: 4. The germline V gene has CDR1 SQVTM and CDR2 ANQGSEA. Here the CDR3 DNA reads TGCAGCGTTGATGCCGGGGGGGCCACAGATACGCAGTATTTT. As protein: CSVDAGGATDTQYF.

This clonotype was seen repeatedly, ten times or more. V and J are TRBV20-1 and TRBJ2-3; 8 bases map to TRBD2. The CDR3 has 12 amino acids. In germline, CDR1 is DFQATT, CDR2 SNEGSKA (reference sequence). Germline trimming cut 5 bases from V and 3 bases from J; bases unmatched to any gene: 1. The CDR3 is CSAGLATDTQYF. CDR3 DNA sequence: TGCAGTGCTGGACTAGCTACAGATACGCAGTATTTT.

This clonotype showed up just a few times. V and J are TRBV7-2 and TRBJ1-2; TRBD1 matches at 9 bases. Looked up from germline, CDR1 is SGHTA and CDR2 is FQGNSA. The CDR3 spans 16 residues. V was pared by 5 bases and J by 6 bases, with 13 bases of the junction left unmatched. The CDR3 DNA reads TGTGCCAGCAGCAAGGCAGTGGACAGGGGAAGTAATGGCTACACCTTC. It yields the protein CASSKAVDRGSNGYTF.

V gene TRBV10-3 combines with J gene TRBJ2-7; D remains ambiguous. The CDR3 is 14 residues long. The germline gives CDR1 ENHRY, CDR2 SYGVKD. Trimming removed 10 bases at V and 0 bases at J, with 16 bases between. In DNA, the CDR3 is TGTGCCACAACTATGGCGTCTAACTCCTACGAGCAGTACGTC. This codes for CATTMASNSYEQYV.

The chain carries TRBV12-3 or TRBV12-4 and TRBJ2-7, with 10 bases lining up with TRBD2. V dropped 1 base and J dropped 3; count of bases not matched to a gene: 3. This CDR3 is 15 amino acids long. CDR3 loop: CASSLDPSGSYEQYF. The CDR3 region has the DNA TGTGCCAGCAGTTTAGACCCTAGCGGGAGCTACGAGCAGTACTTC.

The chain employs TRBV28 and TRBJ2-2; D call uncertain. The CDR3 runs 14 residues. In germline, CDR1 is MDHEN, CDR2 SYDVKM. V lost 8 bases, J lost 1 base, and 11 bases lay in between. CDR3 in DNA: TGTGCCAGCGCCCTCGTAAGGAACACCGGGGAGCTGTTTTTT. Translating gives CASALVRNTGELFF.

This clonotype was counted only a few times. V is TRBV3-1 and J is TRBJ2-5; TRBD2 matches 8 bases. The CDR3 spans 15 residues. The ends lost 2 bases at V and 5 bases at J; junction bases unmatched: 7. Germline V lookup: CDR1 LGHDT, CDR2 YNNKEL (reference sequence). This CDR3 is CASSQPSGLAETQYF. CDR3 in DNA: TGTGCCAGCAGCCAACCCAGCGGACTAGCTGAGACCCAGTACTTC.

The gene calls are TRBV12-3 or TRBV12-4 and TRBJ1-4, with 7 nucleotides matching TRBD1. With V trimmed by 9 bases and J by 5 bases, 12 bases remained unmatched. The length of the CDR3 is 15 residues. CDR3 loop: CASRQGRALNEKLFF. CDR3 nucleotide sequence: TGTGCCAGTAGACAGGGTAGAGCTTTAAATGAAAAACTGTTTTTT.

This clonotype was observed a handful of times. The chain carries TRBV27 and TRBJ2-6; 9 nucleotides line up with TRBD1. V gave up 6 bases and J gave up 0 bases; unmatched junction bases: 9. The CDR3 extends over 18 amino acids. Germline lookup yields CDR1 MNHEY and CDR2 SMNVEV (reference sequence). CDR3 DNA sequence: TGTGCCAGCAGGGGGGGACAGGGTTTATTCTCTGGGGCCAACGTCCTGACTTTC. Its translation is CASRGGQGLFSGANVLTF.

This clonotype showed up many times. The rearrangement uses TRBV7-9 and TRBJ1-2, with 7 bases lining up with TRBD1. V trimming: 6 bases; J trimming: 3 bases; junction bases outside the gene matches: 16. Germline V gene lookup returns CDR1 SEHNR and CDR2 FQNEAQ (reference sequence). The CDR3 consists of 17 residues. CDR3 sequence (DNA): TGTGCCAGCAGACCTCGGGGACAGCCATCTTTTGACTATGGCTACACCTTC. Translating it yields CASRPRGQPSFDYGYTF.

The rearrangement links TRBV7-9 to TRBJ1-1; D is ambiguous. This CDR3 comprises 13 residues. V gave up 2 bases and J gave up 5 bases, with 9 bases separating them. CDR1 is SEHNR, CDR2 FQNEAQ, per germline (reference sequence). The CDR3 DNA sequence: TGTGCCAGCAGCTTAAGTCAAGGGACTGAAGCTTTCTTT. Its translation: CASSLSQGTEAFF.

V gene TRBV7-9 combines with J gene TRBJ2-5; D possibly matches TRBD1 or TRBD2 (5 bases each). This CDR3 is 16 amino acids long. The germline gives CDR1 SEHNR, CDR2 FQNEAQ (reference sequence). V was pared by 11 bases and J by 2 bases, with 24 bases between. CDR3 region: CAPPPPAPGLQETQYF. The CDR3 DNA is TGTGCCCCCCCGCCCCCCGCTCCGGGGCTTCAAGAGACCCAGTACTTC.

The chain employs TRBV6-1 and TRBJ1-1; D is unclear. CDR1 MNHNS and CDR2 SASEGT come from the germline V gene. V was clipped by 7 bases and J by 1 base, with 13 bases between them. The CDR3 loop spans 14 amino acids. The CDR3 DNA is TGTGCCAGCACCCCGGCACATCGGAACACTGAAGCTTTCTTT. Its protein is CASTPAHRNTEAFF.

This clonotype was observed a handful of times. CDR3 nucleotide sequence: TGCAGTGCTAGAGAGGGGGGGCGCATCCCAGATACGCAGTATTTT. Protein sequence: CSAREGGRIPDTQYF. V is TRBV20-1 and J is TRBJ2-3, with D possibly matching TRBD2 (7 bases). The length of the CDR3 is 15 residues. The V gene's germline CDR1 is DFQATT and CDR2 SNEGSKA (reference sequence). V was clipped by 0 bases and J by 4 bases, with 14 bases between them.

The J gene is TRBJ2-1, the V gene TRBV2; 8 bases map to TRBD1. CDR3 length equals 15 residues. The V and J ends lost 0 bases and 9 bases, in that order; junction bases with no gene match: 7. Germline values: CDR1 SNHLY, CDR2 FYNNEI. In DNA form, the CDR3 reads TGTGCCAGCAGTGAAGCCGTCGCAGGGGGCGTTGAGCAGTTCTTC. Its protein product is CASSEAVAGGVEQFF.